These T cell receptor beta chains were read from a single sample in a study of blood T cell repertoires in COVID-19. Repertoires were generated with immunoSEQ multiplex PCR, while TCRdb's copy carries only in-frame clones and drops some. The sample lists more than 65,000 clones; roughly 82% were seen once. The sample comprised peripheral blood. These receptor sequences come from a human donor in a cohort sampled during active COVID-19. CDR3s include the opening cysteine and the closing phenylalanine or tryptophan. D genes are given only for firm matches. Not all rows give a size; the values are once, few, many and, for expanded clones, a class.

abundance: .
j_gene: TRBJ1-2
d_gene: .
v_gene: TRBV11-2
CDR3aa: CASSLGGGIYGYTF
CDR3nt: TGTGCCAGCAGCTTAGGTGGAGGCATCTATGGCTACACCTTC

abundance: .
j_gene: TRBJ2-5
d_gene: .
v_gene: TRBV11-2
CDR3aa: CASSLVGRGETQYF
CDR3nt: TGTGCCAGCAGCTTGGTGGGTAGAGGAGAGACCCAGTACTTC

abundance: .
j_gene: TRBJ2-3
d_gene: TRBD2
v_gene: TRBV2
CDR3aa: CASRPTSGSTDTQYF
CDR3nt: TGTGCCAGCAGACCTACTAGCGGAAGCACAGATACGCAGTATTTT

abundance: .
j_gene: TRBJ2-7
d_gene: .
v_gene: TRBV30
CDR3aa: CAWSVQVSVEQYF
CDR3nt: TGTGCCTGGAGTGTACAAGTATCAGTCGAGCAGTACTTC

abundance: .
j_gene: TRBJ2-7
d_gene: TRBD1
v_gene: TRBV5-1
CDR3aa: CASSLDRGPYEQYF
CDR3nt: TGCGCCAGCAGCCTCGACAGGGGCCCCTACGAGCAGTACTTC

abundance: .
j_gene: TRBJ1-5
d_gene: TRBD1
v_gene: TRBV6-5
CDR3aa: CASSPGTGDQPQHF
CDR3nt: TGTGCCAGCAGTCCGGGGACAGGGGATCAGCCCCAGCATTTT

abundance: .
j_gene: TRBJ2-1
d_gene: TRBD2
v_gene: TRBV9
CDR3aa: CASSVDGGRASEQFF
CDR3nt: TGTGCCAGCAGCGTAGATGGAGGGAGGGCTAGTGAGCAGTTCTTC

abundance: few
j_gene: TRBJ1-2
d_gene: .
v_gene: TRBV7-9
CDR3aa: CASSQGIHGYTF
CDR3nt: TGTGCCAGCAGCCAGGGAATCCATGGCTACACCTTC

abundance: .
j_gene: TRBJ2-5
d_gene: TRBD2
v_gene: TRBV6-5
CDR3aa: CASSYRAGGRTQYF
CDR3nt: TGTGCCAGCAGTTACCGTGCGGGGGGGCGGACCCAGTACTTC

abundance: few
j_gene: TRBJ1-6
d_gene: TRBD1
v_gene: TRBV9
CDR3aa: CASSAGQGLNSPLHF
CDR3nt: TGTGCCAGCAGCGCGGGACAGGGACTTAATTCACCCCTCCACTTT

abundance: .
j_gene: TRBJ2-3
d_gene: TRBD2
v_gene: TRBV2
CDR3aa: CASRGGGTNTDTQYF
CDR3nt: TGTGCCAGCAGGGGCGGGGGGACTAACACAGATACGCAGTATTTT

abundance: .
j_gene: TRBJ1-1
d_gene: TRBD1
v_gene: TRBV6-5
CDR3aa: CASSKDRVFTEAFF
CDR3nt: TGTGCCAGCAGTAAGGACAGGGTGTTCACTGAAGCTTTCTTT

abundance: .
j_gene: TRBJ2-5
d_gene: .
v_gene: TRBV6-5
CDR3aa: CASRRQFQETQYF
CDR3nt: TGTGCCAGCAGACGACAGTTCCAAGAGACCCAGTACTTC

abundance: few
j_gene: TRBJ2-1
d_gene: .
v_gene: TRBV20-1
CDR3aa: CSGVEEVNQFF
CDR3nt: TGCAGTGGGGTAGAGGAGGTCAACCAGTTCTTC

abundance: few
j_gene: TRBJ2-7
d_gene: .
v_gene: TRBV7-9
CDR3aa: CASSSIGATEQYF
CDR3nt: TGTGCCAGCAGCTCGATCGGAGCGACCGAGCAGTACTTC

abundance: .
j_gene: TRBJ1-3
d_gene: .
v_gene: TRBV6-2/TRBV6-3
CDR3aa: CASSYNLRLSGAGNTIYF
CDR3nt: TGTGCCAGCAGTTACAATCTCCGCCTGTCAGGGGCTGGAAACACCATATATTTT

abundance: once
j_gene: TRBJ1-4
d_gene: .
v_gene: TRBV5-6
CDR3aa: CASSLGPGTTLFF
CDR3nt: TGTGCCAGCAGCTTGGGCCCGGGAACAACCCTGTTTTTT

abundance: .
j_gene: TRBJ2-5
d_gene: TRBD2
v_gene: TRBV4-1
CDR3aa: CASSQSGRSGGYQETQYF
CDR3nt: TGCGCCAGCAGCCAAAGCGGCCGGAGCGGGGGGTACCAAGAGACCCAGTACTTC

abundance: .
j_gene: TRBJ2-1
d_gene: .
v_gene: TRBV9
CDR3aa: CASSPPAGSSYNEQFF
CDR3nt: TGTGCCAGCAGCCCTCCAGCCGGGAGCTCCTACAATGAGCAGTTCTTC

abundance: few
j_gene: TRBJ2-2
d_gene: TRBD2
v_gene: TRBV19
CDR3aa: CASSKTSGRVNTGELFF
CDR3nt: TGTGCCAGTAGCAAGACTAGCGGGAGAGTAAACACCGGGGAGCTGTTTTTT

abundance: .
j_gene: TRBJ2-3
d_gene: TRBD1
v_gene: TRBV29-1
CDR3aa: CSVEDRVRDTQYF
CDR3nt: TGCAGCGTTGAGGACAGGGTAAGGGATACGCAGTATTTT

abundance: .
j_gene: TRBJ1-1
d_gene: .
v_gene: TRBV18
CDR3aa: CASSPGLPNTEAFF
CDR3nt: TGTGCCAGCTCACCGGGACTGCCGAACACTGAAGCTTTCTTT

abundance: .
j_gene: TRBJ1-3
d_gene: .
v_gene: TRBV30
CDR3aa: CAWGRGGGNTIYF
CDR3nt: TGTGCCTGGGGAAGAGGTGGAGGAAACACCATATATTTT

abundance: once
j_gene: TRBJ1-5
d_gene: .
v_gene: TRBV10-3
CDR3aa: CAVNSNQPQHF
CDR3nt: TGTGCCGTTAATAGCAATCAGCCCCAGCATTTT

abundance: .
j_gene: TRBJ2-3
d_gene: TRBD1
v_gene: TRBV2
CDR3aa: CASSFSPGTGGNTQYF
CDR3nt: TGTGCCAGCAGTTTCTCCCCCGGGACAGGGGGAAATACGCAGTATTTT

abundance: .
j_gene: TRBJ1-3
d_gene: .
v_gene: TRBV21-1
CDR3aa: CASSKTKTESSGNTIYF
CDR3nt: TGTGCCAGCAGCAAAACCAAGACAGAGAGCTCTGGAAACACCATATATTTT

abundance: .
j_gene: TRBJ2-7
d_gene: TRBD2
v_gene: TRBV2
CDR3aa: CASSDSGGAYEQYF
CDR3nt: TGTGCCAGCAGTGATTCGGGGGGGGCGTACGAGCAGTACTTC

abundance: .
j_gene: TRBJ2-2
d_gene: TRBD2
v_gene: TRBV10-3
CDR3aa: CAITPRSSGITAGELFF
CDR3nt: TGTGCCATCACCCCCCGCAGTAGCGGGATCACGGCCGGGGAGCTGTTTTTT

abundance: .
j_gene: TRBJ1-5
d_gene: .
v_gene: TRBV18
CDR3aa: CASSPGRGPNQPQHF
CDR3nt: TGTGCCAGCTCACCAGGGCGGGGTCCCAATCAGCCCCAGCATTTT

abundance: .
j_gene: TRBJ1-1
d_gene: .
v_gene: TRBV12-3/TRBV12-4
CDR3aa: CASSLNRGTEAFF
CDR3nt: TGTGCCAGCAGTTTAAACCGAGGTACTGAAGCTTTCTTT

abundance: .
j_gene: TRBJ2-5
d_gene: TRBD2
v_gene: TRBV19
CDR3aa: CASSTLLAGGQETQYF
CDR3nt: TGTGCCAGTAGTACCCTACTAGCGGGGGGTCAAGAGACCCAGTACTTC

abundance: .
j_gene: TRBJ1-6
d_gene: .
v_gene: TRBV2
CDR3aa: CASSEALRGGNSPLHF
CDR3nt: TGTGCCAGCAGTGAAGCGCTTAGGGGAGGTAATTCACCCCTCCACTTT

abundance: .
j_gene: TRBJ1-5
d_gene: .
v_gene: TRBV28
CDR3aa: CASSLDPGAGQPQHF
CDR3nt: TGTGCCAGCAGTTTGGACCCAGGGGCTGGTCAGCCCCAGCATTTT

abundance: few
j_gene: TRBJ1-5
d_gene: .
v_gene: TRBV24-1
CDR3aa: CATSDLASNQPQHF
CDR3nt: TGTGCCACCAGTGATCTAGCTAGCAATCAGCCCCAGCATTTT

abundance: .
j_gene: TRBJ1-5
d_gene: .
v_gene: TRBV19
CDR3aa: CASSIGGPQPQHF
CDR3nt: TGTGCCAGTAGTATAGGGGGCCCCCAGCCCCAGCATTTT